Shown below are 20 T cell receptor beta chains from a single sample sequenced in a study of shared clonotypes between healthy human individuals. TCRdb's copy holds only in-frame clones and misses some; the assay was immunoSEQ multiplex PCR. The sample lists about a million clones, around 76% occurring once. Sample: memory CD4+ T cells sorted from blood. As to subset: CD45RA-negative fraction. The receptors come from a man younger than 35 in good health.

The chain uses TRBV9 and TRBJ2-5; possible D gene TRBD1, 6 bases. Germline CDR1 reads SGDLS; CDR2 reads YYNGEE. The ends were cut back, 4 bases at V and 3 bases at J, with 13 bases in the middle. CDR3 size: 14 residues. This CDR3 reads CASSLGGLKETQYF. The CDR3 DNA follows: TGTGCCAGCAGCCTAGGGGGTCTGAAAGAGACCCAGTACTTC.

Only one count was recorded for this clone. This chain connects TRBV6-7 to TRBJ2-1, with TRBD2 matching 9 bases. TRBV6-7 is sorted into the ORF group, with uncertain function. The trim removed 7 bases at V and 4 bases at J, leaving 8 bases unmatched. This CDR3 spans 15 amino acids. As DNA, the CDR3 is TGTGCCAGCACCTTATCTAGCGGGGCGTACAATGAGCAGTTCTTC. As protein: CASTLSSGAYNEQFF.

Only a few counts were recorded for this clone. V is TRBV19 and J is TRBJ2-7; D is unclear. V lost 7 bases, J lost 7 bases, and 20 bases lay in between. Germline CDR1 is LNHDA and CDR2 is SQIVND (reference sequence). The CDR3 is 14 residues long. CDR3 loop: CASKVGVNTREQYF. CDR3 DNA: TGTGCCAGTAAGGTCGGCGTGAACACGCGGGAGCAGTACTTC.

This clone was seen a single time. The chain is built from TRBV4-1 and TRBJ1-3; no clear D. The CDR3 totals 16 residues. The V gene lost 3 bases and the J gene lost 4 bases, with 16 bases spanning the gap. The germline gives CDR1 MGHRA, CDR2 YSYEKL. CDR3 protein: CASSQVMSGSGNTIYF. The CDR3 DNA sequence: TGCGCCAGCAGCCAGGTTATGTCGGGATCGGGAAACACCATATATTTT.

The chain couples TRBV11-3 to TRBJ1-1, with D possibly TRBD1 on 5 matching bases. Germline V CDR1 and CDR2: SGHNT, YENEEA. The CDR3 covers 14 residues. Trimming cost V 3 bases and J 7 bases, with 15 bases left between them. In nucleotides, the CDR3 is TGTGCCAGCAGCTTGGGACCTTCCATTGATGAAGCTTTCTTT. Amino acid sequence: CASSLGPSIDEAFF.

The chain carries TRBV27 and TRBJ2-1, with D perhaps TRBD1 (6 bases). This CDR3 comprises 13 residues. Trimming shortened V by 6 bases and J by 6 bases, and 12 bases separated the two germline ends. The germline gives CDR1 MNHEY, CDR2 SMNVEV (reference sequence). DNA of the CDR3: TGTGCCAGCAGATTACAGGGAACCAATGAGCAGTTCTTC. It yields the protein CASRLQGTNEQFF.

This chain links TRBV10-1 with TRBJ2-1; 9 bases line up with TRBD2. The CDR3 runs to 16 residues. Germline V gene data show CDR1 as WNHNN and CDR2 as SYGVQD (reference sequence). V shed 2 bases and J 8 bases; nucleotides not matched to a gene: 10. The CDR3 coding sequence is TGCGCCAGCAGTGAGGCTAGCGGGGCAAAGGCTGATGAGCAGTTCTTC. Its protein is CASSEASGAKADEQFF.

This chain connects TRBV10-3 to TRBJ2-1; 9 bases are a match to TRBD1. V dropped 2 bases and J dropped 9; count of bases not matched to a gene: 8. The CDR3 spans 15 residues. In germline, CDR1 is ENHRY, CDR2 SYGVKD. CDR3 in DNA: TGTGCCATCAGTGAGCCGGGACAGGGCATAGGTGAGCAGTTCTTC. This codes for CAISEPGQGIGEQFF.

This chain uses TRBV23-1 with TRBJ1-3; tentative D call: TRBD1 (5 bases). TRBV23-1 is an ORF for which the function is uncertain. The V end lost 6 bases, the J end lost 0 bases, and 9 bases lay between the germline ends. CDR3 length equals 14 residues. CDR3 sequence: CASRLQGSGNTIYF. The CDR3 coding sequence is TGCGCCAGCAGGCTTCAGGGCTCTGGAAACACCATATATTTT.

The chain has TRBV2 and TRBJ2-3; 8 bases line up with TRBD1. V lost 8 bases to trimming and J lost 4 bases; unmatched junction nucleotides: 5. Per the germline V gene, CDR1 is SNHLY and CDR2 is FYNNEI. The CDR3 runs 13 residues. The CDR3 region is CASGPQGADTQYF. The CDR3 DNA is TGTGCCAGCGGACCACAGGGGGCAGATACGCAGTATTTT.

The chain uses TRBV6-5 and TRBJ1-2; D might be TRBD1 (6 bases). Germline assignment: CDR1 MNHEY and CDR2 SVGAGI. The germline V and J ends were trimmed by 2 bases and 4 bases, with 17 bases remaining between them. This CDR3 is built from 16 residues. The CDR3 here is CASSYRTAVHFYGYTF. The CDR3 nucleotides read TGTGCCAGCAGTTACAGGACAGCCGTACATTTCTATGGCTACACCTTC.

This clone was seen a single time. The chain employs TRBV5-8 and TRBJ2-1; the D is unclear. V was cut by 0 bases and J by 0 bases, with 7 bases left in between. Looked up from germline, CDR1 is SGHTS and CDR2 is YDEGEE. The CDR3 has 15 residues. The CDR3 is CASSLGQASYNEQFF. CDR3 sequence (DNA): TGTGCCAGCAGCTTGGGCCAGGCCTCCTACAATGAGCAGTTCTTC.

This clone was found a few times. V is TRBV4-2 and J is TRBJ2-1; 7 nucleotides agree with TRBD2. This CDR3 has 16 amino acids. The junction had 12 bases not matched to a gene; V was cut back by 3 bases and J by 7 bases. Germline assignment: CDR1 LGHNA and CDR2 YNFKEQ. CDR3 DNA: TGTGCCAGCAGCCAGACGGGGGGAGGGTCGGCGAATGAGCAGTTCTTC. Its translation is CASSQTGGGSANEQFF.

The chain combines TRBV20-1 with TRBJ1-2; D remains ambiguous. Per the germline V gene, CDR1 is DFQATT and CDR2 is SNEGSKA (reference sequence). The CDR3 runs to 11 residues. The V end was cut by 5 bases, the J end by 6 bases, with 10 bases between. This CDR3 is CSAFTADGYTF. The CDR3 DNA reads TGCAGTGCTTTTACAGCGGATGGCTACACCTTC.

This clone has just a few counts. CDR3 sequence (DNA): TGTGCCATTTCGATTTTGGGGGTGGGGCAGCCCCAGCATTTT. Translated, it gives CAISILGVGQPQHF. The chain couples TRBV28 to TRBJ1-5; D might be TRBD1 (5 bases). The CDR3 contains 14 residues. Trimming shortened V by 10 bases and J by 7 bases, and 20 bases separated the two germline ends. From germline, CDR1 is MDHEN and CDR2 SYDVKM.

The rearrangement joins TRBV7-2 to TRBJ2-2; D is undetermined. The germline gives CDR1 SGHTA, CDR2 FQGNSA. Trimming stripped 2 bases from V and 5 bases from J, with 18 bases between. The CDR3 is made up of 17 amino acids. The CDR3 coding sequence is TGTGCCAGCAGCTTAAGGGTATCGACGGTTCCAACCGGGGAGCTGTTTTTT. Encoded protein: CASSLRVSTVPTGELFF. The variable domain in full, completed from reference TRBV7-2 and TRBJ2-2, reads GAGVSQSPSNKVTEKGKDVELRCDPISGHTALYWYRQSLGQGLEFLIYFQGNSAPDKSGLPSDRFSAERTGGSVSTLTIQRTQQEDSAVYLCASSLRVSTVPTGELFFGEGSRLTVL.

CDR3 DNA: TGTGCCAGCAGTGGCAGGACAGGGTTTTCCTACGAGCAGTACTTC. Amino acids: CASSGRTGFSYEQYF. The V and J genes are TRBV2 and TRBJ2-5, with 8 bases matching TRBD1. Gene TRBJ2-7 matches the end of the DNA better, so the J call may be wrong. The CDR3 covers 15 residues. CDR1 is SNHLY, CDR2 FYNNEI, per germline.

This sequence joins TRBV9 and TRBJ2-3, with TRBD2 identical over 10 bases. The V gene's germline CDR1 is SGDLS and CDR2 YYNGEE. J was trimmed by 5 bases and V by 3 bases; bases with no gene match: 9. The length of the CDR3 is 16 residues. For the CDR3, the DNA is TGTGCCAGCAGCGCGGGGCTAGCGGGGGCCCGAGATACGCAGTATTTT. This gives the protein CASSAGLAGARDTQYF. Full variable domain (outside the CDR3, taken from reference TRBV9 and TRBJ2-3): DSGVTQTPKHLITATGQRVTLRCSPRSGDLSVYWYQQSLDQGLQFLIQYYNGEERAKGNILERFSAQQFPDLHSELNLSSLELGDSALYFCASSAGLAGARDTQYFGPGTRLTVL.

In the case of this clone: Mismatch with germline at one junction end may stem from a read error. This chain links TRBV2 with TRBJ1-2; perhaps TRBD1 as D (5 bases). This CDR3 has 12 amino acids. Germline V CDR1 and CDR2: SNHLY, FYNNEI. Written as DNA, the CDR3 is TGTGCCAGCAGGGGACCGGGGTATGGCCACACCTTT. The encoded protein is CASRGPGYGHTF. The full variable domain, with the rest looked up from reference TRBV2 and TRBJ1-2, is EPEVTQTPSHQVTQMGQEVILRCVPISNHLYFYWYRQILGQKVEFLVSFYNNEISEKSEIFDDQFSVERPDGSNFTLKIRSTKLEDSAMYFCASRGPGYGHTFGSGTRLTVV.

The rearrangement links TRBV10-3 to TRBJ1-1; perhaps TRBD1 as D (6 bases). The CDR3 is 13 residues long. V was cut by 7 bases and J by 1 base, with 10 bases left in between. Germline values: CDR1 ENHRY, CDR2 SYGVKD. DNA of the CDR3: TGTGCCATCAACCCGGACAGGAACACTGAAGCTTTCTTT. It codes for CAINPDRNTEAFF.